Listed below are T cell receptor beta chains from one sample, sequenced in a study of T cell responses to AZD1222 COVID-19 vaccine. The assay was immunoSEQ multiplex PCR, and TCRdb's table has in-frame clones only and misses some. Among over 110,000 clones listed, 92% were seen once. The specimen was peripheral blood, collected 28 days after the second AZD1222 dose. The origin of the receptors is an adult who received the AZD1222 COVID-19 vaccine. Each CDR3 is given without its conserved first and last residue. Each record gives: D gene, J gene, V gene, CDR3 protein. A D gene is named only where the DNA matches it firmly.

>-|TRBJ1-1|TRBV29-1
SVATVGTLNTEAF
>-|TRBJ1-1|TRBV14
ASSASRGERTEAF
>-|TRBJ1-1|TRBV19
ATWALSEAF
>TRBD1|TRBJ2-1|TRBV9
ASSQGVYNEQF
>-|TRBJ1-1|TRBV27
ASSGAGFPNTEAF
>-|TRBJ1-6|TRBV5-4
ASSLGSSYNSPLH
>-|TRBJ2-4|TRBV2
ASRRWQVLAKNIQY
>TRBD2|TRBJ2-1|TRBV6-5
ASSYGVAGAHNEQF
>TRBD1|TRBJ1-1|TRBV24-1
ATSDLRQGAHTEAF
>TRBD2|TRBJ2-5|TRBV10-3
AISDALAGARQETQY
>-|TRBJ1-5|TRBV7-9
ASRMDGNQPQH
>-|TRBJ1-2|TRBV18
ASSPGPIITAYGYT
>TRBD1|TRBJ1-2|TRBV2
ASQKGQLSYGYT
>-|TRBJ1-1|TRBV7-9
ASSPDRIRTEAF
>TRBD1|TRBJ2-5|TRBV4-1
ASRGLGEETQY
>-|TRBJ1-2|TRBV30
AWSVGGFRYGYT
>-|TRBJ1-6|TRBV7-2
ASVISRSNSPLH
>TRBD2|TRBJ2-1|TRBV6-1
ASSESWEGNNEQF
>TRBD2|TRBJ2-2|TRBV29-1
SVEDGTTDTGELF
>TRBD1|TRBJ1-1|TRBV29-1
SVGTPEAGGGRTEAF
>-|TRBJ1-1|TRBV19
ASSIDQSGGAF
>-|TRBJ2-6|TRBV2
ARKQGGANVLT
>-|TRBJ2-2|TRBV25-1
ASSRGRGTGELF
>-|TRBJ1-4|TRBV7-9
ASNGVKEKLF
>TRBD2|TRBJ2-5|TRBV7-9
ASTRTSGSRETQY
>-|TRBJ1-5|TRBV29-1
SARWGSDQPQH
>TRBD2|TRBJ2-5|TRBV7-8
ASSFSRTSVLETQY
>TRBD2|TRBJ2-4|TRBV19
ASSIPGLAGGSINIQY
>TRBD2|TRBJ2-1|TRBV24-1
ATSDSSGRRLF
>-|TRBJ1-3|TRBV3-1/TRBV3-2
ASSQGQSSGNTIY
>-|TRBJ1-4|TRBV4-3
ASSQGEYRVGEKLF
>-|TRBJ1-2|TRBV5-1
ASSLNSGNYGYT
>-|TRBJ1-2|TRBV5-1
ASSLVIEGTYGYT
>-|TRBJ1-5|TRBV2
ASRLGASNQPQH
>-|TRBJ1-1|TRBV7-2
ASSFRGTNTEAF
>-|TRBJ1-2|TRBV7-9
ASTWSSLYGYT
>TRBD1|TRBJ1-4|TRBV28
ASRSGTGVLEKLF
>-|TRBJ1-1|TRBV7-2
ASSLAVDAEAF
>-|TRBJ1-2|TRBV9
ASSAGPEVFYGYT
>-|TRBJ2-5|TRBV4-3
ASSQVVEEIPRGETQY
>TRBD1|TRBJ2-6|TRBV7-9
ASSFRSGQGSGANVLT
>TRBD1|TRBJ2-1|TRBV18
ASSPPTGEAFYNEQF